These 5 T cell receptor beta chains were sequenced from one sample in a study of blood T cell repertoires in COVID-19. Method: immunoSEQ multiplex PCR; TCRdb's copy keeps in-frame clones and lacks some. Among 300,000 to 350,000 clones listed, 88% were seen once. Sequenced sample: PBMCs or T cells enriched from blood (not recorded which). These receptor sequences come from a man aged 30-40 years who had recovered from COVID-19.

The V call is TRBV4-1, the J call TRBJ2-3; D is possibly TRBD1 (6 bases). Germline values: CDR1 MGHRA, CDR2 YSYEKL. The CDR3 is 13 residues long. The V end was cut by 0 bases, the J end by 5 bases, with 6 bases between. CDR3 protein: CASSQEGGDTQYF. The CDR3 DNA follows: TGCGCCAGCAGCCAAGAAGGGGGAGATACGCAGTATTTT.

The gene calls are TRBV21-1 and TRBJ1-5; TRBD1, the table's D call, was not compared with the DNA. TRBV21-1 is classified as a pseudogene. CDR3 length: 16 amino acids. The CDR3 reads CASSKEPDREDQPQHF. Written as DNA, the CDR3 is TGTGCCAGCAGCAAAGAACCGGACAGGGAAGATCAGCCCCAGCATTTT.

J is TRBJ1-2 and V is TRBV19, with D hard to call. Per germline, CDR1 LNHDA and CDR2 SQIVND (reference sequence). The CDR3 is 14 residues long. Trimming stripped 6 bases from V and 4 bases from J, with 15 bases between. CDR3 region: CASRSLDSGYGYTF. CDR3 coding DNA: TGTGCCAGTAGGTCTCTTGATTCGGGCTATGGCTACACCTTC. The whole variable domain, remainder taken from reference TRBV19 and TRBJ1-2, is DGGITQSPKYLFRKEGQNVTLSCEQNLNHDAMYWYRQDPGQGLRLIYYSQIVNDFQKGDIAEGYSVSREKKESFPLTVTSAQKNPTAFYLCASRSLDSGYGYTFGSGTRLTVV.

The gene calls are TRBV9 and TRBJ2-2; tentative D call: TRBD1 (5 bases). This CDR3 comprises 15 residues. Trimming cost V 0 bases and J 5 bases, with 11 bases left between them. Germline V gene lookup returns CDR1 SGDLS and CDR2 YYNGEE. CDR3 bases: TGTGCCAGCAGCGTAGCTACCCAGGGAACCGGGGAGCTGTTTTTT. Protein product: CASSVATQGTGELFF.

This clone has only one observation. The rearrangement joins TRBV27 to TRBJ2-7, with TRBD1 as a possible D gene (7 bases). The CDR3 sequence is 16 residues long. The germline CDR1 and CDR2 sequences are MNHEY and SMNVEV (reference sequence). Trimming removed 5 bases at V and 0 bases at J, with 17 bases between. The CDR3 bases are TGTGCCAGCAGTCCATCAGGGGGGACCTTCTCCTACGAGCAGTACTTC. Translated: CASSPSGGTFSYEQYF.